This T cell receptor (beta chain) emerged from a study of CD8+ T cells in alopecia areata. Study-wide context: Tofacitinib treatment spanned 6 to 18 months, with 6 months off drug afterward. Study-level findings and limits: Scalp sequencing captures resident alphabeta T cells of normal skin too. Patients displayed less clarity in TCR sharing than mice, a finding possibly related to HLA.

Investigators isolated RNA and reverse transcribed it into cDNA to act as the sequencing template. TCRdb's copy holds only in-frame clones and misses some; the assay was immunoSEQ multiplex PCR. The sample carries some 150,000 clones, roughly nine tenths recorded once. As for this clone: What it recognizes is unknown.

Sample treatment: oral pan-JAK inhibitor, 5-10 mg twice daily. From alopecia areata patients, lesional scalp punch biopsies and peripheral blood were collected. Trimming took 5 bases from V and 0 from J; bases not matched to a gene: 4. Per germline, CDR1 MNHEY and CDR2 SMNVEV (reference sequence). The CDR3 is 15 amino acids. This sequence originates from a human donor with alopecia areata. The rearrangement joins TRBV27 to TRBJ2-7; the match to TRBD2 covers 10 bases. This specimen was CD8+ T cells sorted from blood, taken at week 4, from a patient treated with tofacitinib. The CDR3 coding sequence is TGTGCCAGCAGTCAAACTAGCGGGATCTCCTACGAGCAGTACTTC. This sequence encodes CASSQTSGISYEQYF.